These 4 T cell receptor beta chains share one sample of origin, sequenced in a study of cytomegalovirus exposure and HLA in healthy donors (dated by TCRdb to about 2017). The method behind the library was the immunoSEQ multiplex PCR assay. For the multiplex PCR, a mixture combining 60 forward primers for TCR Vbeta segments and 13 reverse primers for TCR Jbeta segments was used. TCRdb provides this immuneACCESS table in a form limited to in-frame rearrangements. Some clones are lacking; in checked studies, under half of them reflect an unresolved V gene, and why the rest are absent is not known. Counted in this sample were about 38,000 clones; roughly 64% of them appeared once. 15% to 20% of the sample is taken by the ten largest. Sequenced input: PBMCs. The receptors originated from a man aged 45-65 years in good health and CMV-seropositive.

This clone has only a few counts. V and J are TRBV7-3 and TRBJ1-2, with D maybe TRBD1 (5 bases). The CDR3 is 14 residues long. Germline V CDR1 and CDR2: SGHTA, FQGTGA. With 1 base removed from V and 3 bases from J, the gap between germline ends came to 9 bases. This chain's CDR3 is CASSLSRDDYGYTF. In DNA, the CDR3 is TGTGCCAGCAGCTTAAGCAGGGATGACTATGGCTACACCTTC.

The CDR3 loop reads CASRKRSGGIGETQYF. The CDR3 DNA follows: TGTGCCAGCAGGAAGAGGAGCGGGGGTATCGGGGAGACCCAGTACTTC. This chain links TRBV11-3 with TRBJ2-5; 8 nucleotides match TRBD2. Germline V lookup: CDR1 SGHNT, CDR2 YENEEA. The CDR3 loop spans 16 amino acids. Trimming at V came to 6 bases and at J to 5 bases, leaving 14 bases not matched to a gene.

This rearrangement joins TRBV6-5 to TRBJ1-2; 8 bases fit TRBD1. Germline V CDR1 and CDR2: MNHEY, SVGAGI. The CDR3 spans 13 residues. V dropped 5 bases and J dropped 4; count of bases not matched to a gene: 3. CDR3 in amino acids: CASSQTGAYGYTF. The CDR3 nucleotides are TGTGCCAGCAGTCAGACAGGGGCCTATGGCTACACCTTC.

The genes are TRBV29-1 and TRBJ1-3; unclear D gene. V lost 2 bases to trimming and J lost 0 bases, with 8 bases between them. Per the germline V gene, CDR1 is SQVTM and CDR2 is ANQGSEA. The CDR3 loop spans 14 amino acids. CDR3 DNA sequence: TGCAGCGTTGAACCCCACGGCTCTGGAAACACCATATATTTT. Its translation: CSVEPHGSGNTIYF.